The rows below give T cell receptor beta chains drawn from one sample of a study of blood T cell repertoires in COVID-19. Method: immunoSEQ multiplex PCR; TCRdb's copy keeps in-frame clones and lacks some. The sample includes some 350,000 clones, about 87% seen only once; the top ten take about 6%. Sequencing input: peripheral blood. All receptors come from a woman aged 50 to 65 with COVID-19, enrolled during active disease. CDR3s include the opening cysteine and the closing phenylalanine or tryptophan. The D gene is left open where the match is weak. The size of a clone is reported for some rows only, either as once, few or many, or as a class for expanded clones.

clone size: .; J gene: TRBJ1-4; D gene: .; V gene: TRBV27; CDR3 protein: CASSLGRQPNEKLFF; CDR3 DNA: TGTGCCAGCAGTCTAGGGAGGCAGCCAAATGAAAAACTGTTTTTT
clone size: .; J gene: TRBJ2-7; D gene: .; V gene: TRBV7-2; CDR3 protein: CASSPRLANYEQYF; CDR3 DNA: TGTGCCAGCAGCCCCCGTTTGGCAAACTACGAGCAGTACTTC
clone size: .; J gene: TRBJ1-5; D gene: TRBD1; V gene: TRBV19; CDR3 protein: CASSIGGTGISPQHF; CDR3 DNA: TGTGCCAGTAGTATCGGCGGGACAGGGATCAGCCCCCAGCATTTT
clone size: once; J gene: TRBJ2-3; D gene: .; V gene: TRBV7-2; CDR3 protein: CASSPLDTQYF; CDR3 DNA: TGTGCCAGCAGCCCCTTAGATACGCAGTATTTT
clone size: .; J gene: TRBJ2-3; D gene: TRBD1; V gene: TRBV2; CDR3 protein: CASSLLRQGDDTQYF; CDR3 DNA: TGTGCCAGCAGTCTCCTCCGACAGGGGGATGATACGCAGTATTTT
clone size: .; J gene: TRBJ1-2; D gene: .; V gene: TRBV12-3/TRBV12-4; CDR3 protein: CASSLEGHFGYTF; CDR3 DNA: TGTGCCAGCAGTCTCGAGGGTCACTTCGGCTACACCTTC
clone size: .; J gene: TRBJ1-5; D gene: .; V gene: TRBV19; CDR3 protein: CASLEEYSNQPQHF; CDR3 DNA: TGTGCCAGCCTAGAGGAATATAGCAATCAGCCCCAGCATTTT
clone size: .; J gene: TRBJ2-3; D gene: TRBD1; V gene: TRBV19; CDR3 protein: CASTLGQGPSSTDTQYF; CDR3 DNA: TGTGCCAGTACCCTGGGACAGGGCCCATCTAGCACAGATACGCAGTATTTT
clone size: .; J gene: TRBJ2-1; D gene: .; V gene: TRBV7-3; CDR3 protein: CASSLSDAEQFF; CDR3 DNA: TGTGCCAGCAGCCTCAGTGATGCTGAGCAGTTCTTC
clone size: .; J gene: TRBJ2-4; D gene: .; V gene: TRBV5-4; CDR3 protein: CASSLEGRRGSIQYF; CDR3 DNA: TGTGCCAGCAGCTTGGAGGGAAGGCGGGGTAGCATTCAGTACTTC
clone size: .; J gene: TRBJ1-2; D gene: TRBD1; V gene: TRBV29-1; CDR3 protein: CSTFEGTGVPYGYTF; CDR3 DNA: TGCAGCACTTTTGAGGGGACAGGGGTCCCCTATGGCTACACCTTC
clone size: .; J gene: TRBJ2-2; D gene: TRBD1; V gene: TRBV10-2; CDR3 protein: CASSGHRDRVSGELFF; CDR3 DNA: TGCGCCAGCAGTGGTCATCGGGACAGGGTATCCGGGGAGCTGTTTTTT
clone size: .; J gene: TRBJ1-1; D gene: TRBD1; V gene: TRBV27; CDR3 protein: CASSLRTGLNTEAFF; CDR3 DNA: TGTGCCAGCAGTCTCCGGACAGGGTTGAACACTGAAGCTTTCTTT
clone size: .; J gene: TRBJ2-7; D gene: .; V gene: TRBV27; CDR3 protein: CASSLGAARGYEQYF; CDR3 DNA: TGTGCCAGCAGTTTAGGGGCGGCGAGAGGCTACGAGCAGTACTTC
clone size: .; J gene: TRBJ1-2; D gene: TRBD1; V gene: TRBV5-1; CDR3 protein: CASSLGQGDYYGYTF; CDR3 DNA: TGCGCCAGCAGCTTGGGACAGGGCGACTACTATGGCTACACCTTC
clone size: once; J gene: TRBJ2-7; D gene: .; V gene: TRBV7-9; CDR3 protein: CASSDPQGPTYEQYF; CDR3 DNA: TGTGCCAGCAGCGACCCCCAGGGCCCGACCTACGAGCAGTACTTC
clone size: .; J gene: TRBJ1-2; D gene: TRBD1; V gene: TRBV7-3; CDR3 protein: CASSLQGARGYTF; CDR3 DNA: TGTGCCAGCAGCTTACAGGGGGCGCGTGGCTACACCTTC
clone size: few; J gene: TRBJ1-6; D gene: TRBD1; V gene: TRBV25-1; CDR3 protein: CARPDRQRLSSYNSPLHF; CDR3 DNA: TGTGCCAGACCGGACAGGCAGAGACTCAGCTCCTATAATTCACCCCTCCACTTT
clone size: .; J gene: TRBJ2-1; D gene: .; V gene: TRBV5-1; CDR3 protein: CASSAGPGSYNEQFF; CDR3 DNA: TGCGCCAGCAGCGCCGGTCCCGGCTCCTACAATGAGCAGTTCTTC
clone size: .; J gene: TRBJ1-1; D gene: TRBD1; V gene: TRBV4-3; CDR3 protein: CASSLTLQGSTEAFF; CDR3 DNA: TGCGCCAGCAGCCTAACCTTACAGGGGAGCACTGAAGCTTTCTTT
clone size: .; J gene: TRBJ1-2; D gene: .; V gene: TRBV4-2; CDR3 protein: CASSQDTAANTYGYTF; CDR3 DNA: TGTGCCAGCAGCCAAGACACAGCGGCTAATACCTATGGCTACACCTTC
clone size: .; J gene: TRBJ1-1; D gene: TRBD1; V gene: TRBV5-1; CDR3 protein: CASSLSGDRASTEAFF; CDR3 DNA: TGCGCCAGCAGCTTGAGCGGGGACAGGGCAAGTACTGAAGCTTTCTTT
clone size: .; J gene: TRBJ1-1; D gene: .; V gene: TRBV11-2; CDR3 protein: CASSLDLVAEAFF; CDR3 DNA: TGTGCCAGCAGCTTAGATCTCGTCGCTGAAGCTTTCTTT
clone size: .; J gene: TRBJ1-1; D gene: .; V gene: TRBV6-2/TRBV6-3; CDR3 protein: CASSASGQYTEAFF; CDR3 DNA: TGTGCCAGCAGTGCCTCTGGACAGTACACTGAAGCTTTCTTT
clone size: once; J gene: TRBJ2-1; D gene: TRBD2; V gene: TRBV7-6; CDR3 protein: CASSFTSGTYNEQFF; CDR3 DNA: TGTGCCAGCAGCTTCACTAGCGGGACTTACAATGAGCAGTTCTTC
clone size: .; J gene: TRBJ2-7; D gene: .; V gene: TRBV30; CDR3 protein: CAWSGAGQSYEQYF; CDR3 DNA: TGTGCCTGGAGTGGCGCGGGACAGTCCTACGAGCAGTACTTC